The 27 T cell receptor beta chains presented below share a single source sample, sequenced in a study of Ad26.COV2.S vaccination and SARS-CoV-2 variants. The treatment here: some 20 received Ad26.COV2.S at low or high dose, single or two shots; 5 received placebo; per-sample allocation not given. Specimens were obtained on day 63 following the first vaccine or placebo injection. Assay used: immunoSEQ multiplex PCR; TCRdb lists only in-frame clones, some missing. The profile covers roughly 300,000 clones, with around 88% appearing a single time and around a tenth taken by the ten largest. The sequences come from peripheral blood, collected in a trial of Ad26.COV2.S vaccine versus placebo. Receptors were obtained from a person between 18 and 59 years old who received the Ad26.COV2.S COVID-19 vaccine or a placebo.

In this sample, this clone turned up once. The chain is built from TRBV24-1 and TRBJ2-4; D is unresolved. This CDR3 is built from 13 residues. Trimming pared 4 bases from V and 7 bases from J, leaving 10 bases between. From germline, CDR1 is KGHDR and CDR2 SFDVKD. CDR3 DNA: TGTGCCACCAGTGACGTCTATGGGAACATTCAGTACTTC. Its protein is CATSDVYGNIQYF.

V and J are TRBV6-2 or TRBV6-3 and TRBJ2-1, with D tentatively TRBD1 (5 bases). V lost 2 bases, J lost 9 bases, and 20 bases lay in between. The germline V gene has CDR1 MNHEY and CDR2 SVGEGT. There are 16 residues in the CDR3. DNA for the CDR3: TGTGCCAGCAGTTACGAGCTTTTCGCAGGGAACGTTGAGCAGTTCTTC. Its translation is CASSYELFAGNVEQFF.

J is TRBJ1-6 and V is TRBV14; D is unresolved. The CDR3 contains 13 residues. Germline loops: CDR1 SGHDN, CDR2 FVKESK. Trimming left V 4 bases short and J 11 bases short, with 12 bases between. The CDR3 DNA sequence: TGTGCCAGCAGCCCAGAACCGAGGACACCCCTCCACTTT. This translates into CASSPEPRTPLHF.

The chain carries TRBV7-2 and TRBJ2-3; D is ambiguous. Trimming removed 3 bases at V and 0 bases at J, with 1 base between. The germline CDR1 and CDR2 sequences are SGHTA and FQGNSA. This CDR3 is built from 12 residues. CDR3 bases: TGTGCCAGCAGCTTCAGCACAGATACGCAGTATTTT. It encodes CASSFSTDTQYF.

This sequence joins TRBV3-1 (or the pseudogene TRBV3-2) and TRBJ2-7; D is uncertain. The CDR3 length is 15 residues. The V end was cut by 0 bases, the J end by 6 bases, with 15 bases between. The germline gives CDR1 LGHDT, CDR2 YNNKEL (reference sequence). The CDR3 loop reads CASSQEGRTTGEQYF. Written as DNA, the CDR3 is TGTGCCAGCAGCCAAGAGGGCCGGACGACTGGCGAGCAGTACTTC.

This clone was counted only a few times. As DNA, the CDR3 is TGTGCCAGCAGCTCGGGACCGACAGTTAGCAATCAGCCCCAGCATTTT. Its translation is CASSSGPTVSNQPQHF. V and J are TRBV28 and TRBJ1-5, with D tentatively TRBD1 (5 bases). Germline CDR1 MDHEN, CDR2 SYDVKM. This CDR3 is 16 amino acids long. V lost 6 bases and J 0 bases, leaving 15 bases between the germline ends.

This clone was seen a handful of times. The chain recombines TRBV14 with TRBJ1-2; D is possibly TRBD1 (6 bases). Germline-derived CDR1 and CDR2 are SGHDN and FVKESK. This CDR3 region has 14 residues. V was shortened by 1 base and J by 8 bases, with 14 bases between the two germline ends. CDR3 sequence reads: CASSQVPRGGGYTF. The CDR3 bases are TGTGCCAGCAGCCAAGTTCCCAGGGGTGGCGGCTACACCTTC. The full variable domain, in which reference TRBV14 and TRBJ1-2 provide the parts outside the CDR3, is EAGVTQFPSHSVIEKGQTVTLRCDPISGHDNLYWYRRVMGKEIKFLLHFVKESKQDESGMPNNRFLAERTGGTYSTLKVQPAELEDSGVYFCASSQVPRGGGYTFGSGTRLTVV.

V usage is TRBV19 and J usage is TRBJ1-2, with a tentative D call TRBD1 (6 bases). V dropped 7 bases and J dropped 0 bases, with 27 bases sitting between them. The germline V gene encodes CDR1 LNHDA and CDR2 SQIVND (reference sequence). The CDR3 length is 19 residues. The CDR3 is CASTPSAGGTYPTNYGYTF. The CDR3 DNA is TGTGCCAGTACCCCCTCGGCGGGGGGGACATACCCAACTAACTATGGCTACACCTTC. Full variable domain (rest looked up from reference TRBV19 and TRBJ1-2): DGGITQSPKYLFRKEGQNVTLSCEQNLNHDAMYWYRQDPGQGLRLIYYSQIVNDFQKGDIAEGYSVSREKKESFPLTVTSAQKNPTAFYLCASTPSAGGTYPTNYGYTFGSGTRLTVV.

The rearrangement joins TRBV2 to TRBJ2-1, with a possible D match to TRBD2 (8 bases). The length of the CDR3 is 15 residues. Per the germline V gene, CDR1 is SNHLY and CDR2 is FYNNEI. The ends were cut back, 5 bases at V and 9 bases at J, with 20 bases in the middle. The CDR3 nucleotides read TGTGCCAGCAGTCTTCGGACAGGTACTAGCGGTGAGCAGTTCTTC. Translated, it gives CASSLRTGTSGEQFF.

The chain employs TRBV4-2 and TRBJ1-6; possibly TRBD1 for D (5 bases). V was shortened by 3 bases and J by 9 bases, with 15 bases between the two germline ends. The CDR3 loop spans 15 amino acids. CDR1 is LGHNA, CDR2 YNFKEQ, per germline. CDR3 loop: CASSQSRTWGSPLHF. CDR3 DNA: TGTGCCAGCAGCCAGAGCAGGACATGGGGTTCACCCCTCCACTTT.

The chain links TRBV18 to TRBJ2-5; D may be TRBD2 (5 bases). The CDR3 totals 13 residues. Between the trimmed V and J ends, which lost 8 bases and 5 bases, there was a span of 15 bases. Germline CDR1 KGHSH, CDR2 LQKENI. CDR3 nucleotide sequence: TGTGCCAGCGCCCGGGCTCCGGGGGAGACCCAGTACTTC. Amino acids: CASARAPGETQYF.

This clone was recorded only once. The chain links TRBV9 to TRBJ2-1; D possibly corresponds to TRBD1 (5 bases). Germline CDR1 is SGDLS and CDR2 is YYNGEE. Trimming cost V 0 bases and J 10 bases, with 17 bases left between them. The CDR3 sequence is 15 residues long. The chain's CDR3 is CASSVGQPSSREQFF. The DNA for the CDR3 is TGTGCCAGCAGCGTAGGACAGCCGAGTAGCCGAGAGCAGTTCTTC. Supplemented by reference TRBV9 and TRBJ2-1, the full variable domain reads DSGVTQTPKHLITATGQRVTLRCSPRSGDLSVYWYQQSLDQGLQFLIQYYNGEERAKGNILERFSAQQFPDLHSELNLSSLELGDSALYFCASSVGQPSSREQFFGPGTRLTVL.

There are many counts of this clone. J is TRBJ2-7 and V is TRBV5-6; D is unresolved. CDR3 length: 13 amino acids. V was trimmed by 5 bases and J by 0 bases, leaving 9 bases between them. Germline V gene data show CDR1 as SGHDT and CDR2 as YYEEEE. The CDR3 region is CASSKRHSYEQYF. The DNA of the CDR3 is TGTGCCAGCAGTAAAAGGCACTCCTACGAGCAGTACTTC.

The chain joins TRBV10-3 to TRBJ2-5; D is uncertain. This CDR3 spans 13 amino acids. Trimming stripped 6 bases from V and 3 bases from J, with 11 bases between. CDR1 ENHRY and CDR2 SYGVKD come from the germline V gene. CDR3 sequence: CAISEPAEETQYF. The DNA of the CDR3 is TGTGCCATCAGCGAACCCGCGGAAGAGACCCAGTACTTC.

This chain links TRBV11-2 with TRBJ2-1; TRBD2 might be the D (7 bases). V lost 0 bases and J lost 7, with 22 bases in between. Germline V lookup: CDR1 SGHAT, CDR2 FQNNGV. The CDR3 consists of 18 residues. The CDR3: CASSLDAATGGALNEQFF. CDR3 coding DNA: TGTGCCAGCAGCTTAGATGCCGCGACGGGGGGCGCGCTGAATGAGCAGTTCTTC.

The V and J genes are TRBV11-2 and TRBJ2-7; 11 bases match TRBD1. The CDR3 is 14 residues long. From germline, CDR1 is SGHAT and CDR2 FQNNGV. With V trimmed by 5 bases and J by 7 bases, 7 bases remained unmatched. The CDR3 DNA follows: TGTGCCAGCAGCCCCGAGGACAGGGGGCGGGAGCAGTACTTC. This gives the protein CASSPEDRGREQYF.

This clone was picked up one time. The chain's CDR3 is CASREVRQKANYGYTF. The CDR3 DNA is TGTGCCAGCAGAGAGGTCAGGCAAAAAGCTAACTATGGCTACACCTTC. The rearrangement joins TRBV28 to TRBJ1-2; unclear D gene. The CDR3 is 16 amino acids. The V gene lost 6 bases and the J gene lost 0 bases, with 17 bases spanning the gap. Germline assignment: CDR1 MDHEN and CDR2 SYDVKM.

This chain connects TRBV28 to TRBJ1-5; 8 bases are shared with TRBD1. The CDR3 is 15 residues long. The ends lost 6 bases at V and 3 bases at J; junction bases unmatched: 7. Germline V lookup: CDR1 MDHEN, CDR2 SYDVKM. CDR3 residues: CASRDRASHNQPQHF. The DNA for the CDR3 is TGTGCCAGCAGGGACAGGGCTTCGCACAATCAGCCCCAGCATTTT. Using reference TRBV28 and TRBJ1-5 for the parts outside the CDR3, the full variable domain is DVKVTQSSRYLVKRTGEKVFLECVQDMDHENMFWYRQDPGLGLRLIYFSYDVKMKEKGDIPEGYSVSREKKERFSLILESASTNQTSMYLCASRDRASHNQPQHFGDGTRLSIL.

The V gene is TRBV7-8, the J gene TRBJ1-2; no clear D. Trimming stripped 2 bases from V and 2 bases from J, with 9 bases between. From germline, CDR1 is SGHVS and CDR2 FQNEAQ. This CDR3 region has 14 residues. This CDR3 is CASSLSSGNYGYTF. The CDR3 region has the DNA TGTGCCAGCAGCTTATCTTCGGGAAACTATGGCTACACCTTC.

In this sample, this clone turned up a few times. The chain carries TRBV7-2 and TRBJ1-6, with D unclear. Looked up from germline, CDR1 is SGHTA and CDR2 is FQGNSA. The V gene lost 1 base and the J gene lost 7 bases, with 11 bases spanning the gap. This CDR3 contains 15 residues. The CDR3 is CASSLEYSGNSPLHF. In nucleotides, the CDR3 is TGTGCCAGCAGCTTAGAGTACAGTGGGAATTCACCCCTCCACTTT.

The chain carries TRBV28 and TRBJ1-4; 8 bases fit TRBD1. Per germline, CDR1 MDHEN and CDR2 SYDVKM. The V segment lost 6 bases and the J segment 8 bases; nucleotides outside the gene matches: 5. The CDR3 covers 13 residues. Here the CDR3 DNA reads TGTGCCAGCAGGAGACGGGACAGGGAAAAACTGTTTTTT. Protein product: CASRRRDREKLFF.

The CDR3 protein is CASSSTGNNQPQHF. The CDR3, as DNA: TGTGCCAGCAGCTCGACTGGGAACAATCAGCCCCAGCATTTT. The V gene is TRBV7-8, the J gene TRBJ1-5; the D is unclear. The germline V and J ends were trimmed by 4 bases and 3 bases, with 10 bases remaining between them. This CDR3 contains 14 residues. Per the germline V gene, CDR1 is SGHVS and CDR2 is FQNEAQ.

The chain links TRBV19 to TRBJ2-7; D is ambiguous. V dropped 5 bases and J dropped 1 base, with 15 bases sitting between them. The CDR3 runs 15 residues. Germline V gives CDR1 LNHDA, CDR2 SQIVND (reference sequence). CDR3 nucleotide sequence: TGTGCCAGTAGTCCCACGAAAGGAATTTCCTACGAGCAGTACTTC. Protein sequence: CASSPTKGISYEQYF. The entire variable domain, with the rest obtained from reference TRBV19 and TRBJ2-7, is as follows: DGGITQSPKYLFRKEGQNVTLSCEQNLNHDAMYWYRQDPGQGLRLIYYSQIVNDFQKGDIAEGYSVSREKKESFPLTVTSAQKNPTAFYLCASSPTKGISYEQYFGPGTRLTVT.

The chain uses TRBV7-2 and TRBJ1-1; D gene uncertain. Germline CDR1 SGHTA, CDR2 FQGNSA. V was shortened by 2 bases and J by 6 bases, with 10 bases between the two germline ends. CDR3 length: 13 residues. CDR3 sequence: CASSLLTASEAFF. CDR3 DNA sequence: TGTGCCAGCAGCTTACTAACAGCTTCTGAAGCTTTCTTT.

The rearrangement joins TRBV13 to TRBJ2-1; maybe TRBD1 (6 bases). V was trimmed by 2 bases and J by 12 bases, leaving 11 bases between them. From germline, CDR1 is PRHDT and CDR2 FYEKMQ (reference sequence). This CDR3 comprises 12 residues. The CDR3 region is CASSLRGFGQFF. CDR3 nucleotides: TGTGCCAGCAGCTTAAGGGGGTTCGGGCAGTTCTTC.

V is TRBV7-2 and J is TRBJ1-1; D is ambiguous. Trimming pared 3 bases from V and 5 bases from J, leaving 4 bases between. The CDR3 extends over 11 amino acids. Germline assignment: CDR1 SGHTA and CDR2 FQGNSA. In DNA, the CDR3 is TGTGCCAGCAGCTTGGATACTGAAGCTTTCTTT. Encoded protein: CASSLDTEAFF. Using reference TRBV7-2 and TRBJ1-1 for the parts outside the CDR3, the full variable domain is GAGVSQSPSNKVTEKGKDVELRCDPISGHTALYWYRQSLGQGLEFLIYFQGNSAPDKSGLPSDRFSAERTGGSVSTLTIQRTQQEDSAVYLCASSLDTEAFFGQGTRLTVV.

The chain uses TRBV3-1 (or the pseudogene TRBV3-2) and TRBJ2-5; TRBD2 agrees at 11 bases. Looked up from germline, CDR1 is LGHDT and CDR2 is YNNKEL (reference sequence). The CDR3 has 16 amino acids. Trimming removed 2 bases from V and 3 bases from J; junction bases left unmatched: 5. CDR3 DNA sequence: TGTGCCAGCAGCCAATTTAGCGGGAGGGCGGAAGAGACCCAGTACTTC. Its translation is CASSQFSGRAEETQYF.